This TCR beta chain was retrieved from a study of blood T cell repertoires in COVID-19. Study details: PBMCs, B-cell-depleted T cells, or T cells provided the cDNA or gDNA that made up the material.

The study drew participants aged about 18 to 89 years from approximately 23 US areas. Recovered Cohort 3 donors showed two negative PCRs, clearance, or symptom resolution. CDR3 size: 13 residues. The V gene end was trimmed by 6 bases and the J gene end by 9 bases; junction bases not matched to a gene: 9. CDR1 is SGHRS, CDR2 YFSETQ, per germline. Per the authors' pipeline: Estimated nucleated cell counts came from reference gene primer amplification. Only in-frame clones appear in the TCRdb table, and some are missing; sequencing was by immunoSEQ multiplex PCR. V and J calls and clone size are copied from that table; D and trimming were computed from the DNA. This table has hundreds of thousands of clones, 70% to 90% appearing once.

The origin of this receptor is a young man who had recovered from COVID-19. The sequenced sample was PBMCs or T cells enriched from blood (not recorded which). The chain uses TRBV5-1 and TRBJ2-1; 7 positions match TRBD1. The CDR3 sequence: CASKDQGVGEQFF. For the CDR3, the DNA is TGCGCCAGCAAAGATCAGGGGGTTGGTGAGCAGTTCTTC. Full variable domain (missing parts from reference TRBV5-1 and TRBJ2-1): KAGVTQTPRYLIKTRGQQVTLSCSPISGHRSVSWYQQTPGQGLQFLFEYFSETQRNKGNFPGRFSGRQFSNSRSEMNVSTLELGDSALYLCASKDQGVGEQFFGPGTRLTVL.